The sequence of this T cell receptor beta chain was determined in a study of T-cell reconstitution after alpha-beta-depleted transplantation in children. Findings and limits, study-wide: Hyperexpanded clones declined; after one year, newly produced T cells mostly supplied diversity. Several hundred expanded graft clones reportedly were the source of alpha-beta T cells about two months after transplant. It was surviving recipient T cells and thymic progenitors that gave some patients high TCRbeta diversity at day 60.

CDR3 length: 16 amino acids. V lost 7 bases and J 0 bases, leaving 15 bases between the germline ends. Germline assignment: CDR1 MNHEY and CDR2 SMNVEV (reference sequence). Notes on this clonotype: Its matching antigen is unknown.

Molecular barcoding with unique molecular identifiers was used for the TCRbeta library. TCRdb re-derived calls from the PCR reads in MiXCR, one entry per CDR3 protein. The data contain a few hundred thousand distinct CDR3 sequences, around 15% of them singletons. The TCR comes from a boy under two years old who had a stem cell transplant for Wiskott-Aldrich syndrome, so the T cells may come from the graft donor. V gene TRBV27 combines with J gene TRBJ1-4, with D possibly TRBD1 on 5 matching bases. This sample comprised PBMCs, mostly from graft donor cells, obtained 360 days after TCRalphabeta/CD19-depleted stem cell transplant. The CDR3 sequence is CASKSRGSTTNEKLFF. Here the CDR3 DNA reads TGTGCCAGCAAGTCAAGGGGCTCGACAACTAATGAAAAACTGTTTTTT.